These 21 T cell receptor beta chains originate from one sample sequenced in a study of beta chain features in type 1 diabetes. The sequenced template was cDNA made from the entire isolated RNA. This table comes from immunoSEQ multiplex PCR, and its TCRdb copy is limited to in-frame clones, with some not included. The data contain hundreds of thousands of clones, about a sixth of them seen just once; the ten biggest clones take up about 0.097%. Material: naive CD4+ T cells from blood. These receptors all come from a man aged 18-30 years in good health.

The chain carries TRBV5-1 and TRBJ2-7; either TRBD1 or TRBD2 may supply D (5 bases each). CDR3 length: 16 amino acids. Germline CDR1 reads SGHRS; CDR2 reads YFSETQ. Trimming shortened V by 7 bases and J by 2 bases, and 22 bases separated the two germline ends. CDR3 amino acids: CASERGAAAGPYEQYF. CDR3 coding DNA: TGCGCCAGCGAGAGAGGGGCAGCCGCCGGTCCCTACGAGCAGTACTTC.

The gene calls are TRBV27 and TRBJ1-4; a possible D gene is TRBD1 (6 bases). The V end lost 6 bases, the J end lost 0 bases, and 14 bases lay between the germline ends. The CDR3 runs 16 residues. The germline CDR1 and CDR2 sequences are MNHEY and SMNVEV (reference sequence). For the CDR3, the DNA is TGTGCCAGCAGCACCCTAGGACAGCCAACTAATGAAAAACTGTTTTTT. Its translation is CASSTLGQPTNEKLFF.

The genes are TRBV9 and TRBJ1-2; 10 nucleotides match TRBD1. Germline assignment: CDR1 SGDLS and CDR2 YYNGEE. V was clipped by 2 bases and J by 3 bases; unmatched bases: 4. The CDR3 runs 15 residues. CDR3 sequence: CASSVSGQGYYGYTF. CDR3 coding DNA: TGTGCCAGCAGCGTCTCGGGACAGGGGTACTATGGCTACACCTTC. Looking up the rest from reference TRBV9 and TRBJ1-2 gives the full variable domain: DSGVTQTPKHLITATGQRVTLRCSPRSGDLSVYWYQQSLDQGLQFLIQYYNGEERAKGNILERFSAQQFPDLHSELNLSSLELGDSALYFCASSVSGQGYYGYTFGSGTRLTVV.

The CDR3 coding sequence is TGTGCCAGCAGAACCGGGGCAGCCATCACCTACGAGCAGTACTTC. This codes for CASRTGAAITYEQYF. The chain couples TRBV6-5 to TRBJ2-7, with D perhaps assigned TRBD1 or TRBD2 (5 bases each). In germline, CDR1 is MNHEY, CDR2 SVGAGI. This CDR3 has 15 amino acids. V was clipped by 6 bases and J by 2 bases, with 17 bases between them.

The CDR3 sequence: CASSFRGNEQFF. As DNA, the CDR3 is TGTGCCAGCAGCTTTCGGGGGAATGAGCAGTTCTTC. The chain carries TRBV11-2 and TRBJ2-1; tentatively, D is TRBD2 (6 bases). V was clipped by 3 bases and J by 7 bases, with 7 bases between them. The CDR3 is 12 residues long. CDR1 and CDR2 from the germline V gene are SGHAT and FQNNGV.

The chain recombines TRBV27 with TRBJ1-6; 8 nucleotides line up with TRBD1. CDR1 and CDR2 from the germline V gene are MNHEY and SMNVEV (reference sequence). CDR3 length equals 13 residues. Trimming at V came to 5 bases and at J to 11 bases, leaving 5 bases not matched to a gene. The CDR3 spells CASSIQGAPPLHF. CDR3 in DNA: TGTGCCAGCAGTATCCAGGGGGCCCCACCCCTCCACTTT.

The gene calls are TRBV18 and TRBJ2-7; TRBD2 might be the D (6 bases). Deletions cut 6 bases from V and 7 bases from J, with 13 bases between. CDR1 KGHSH and CDR2 LQKENI come from the germline V gene. The CDR3 extends over 12 amino acids. CDR3 coding DNA: TGTGCCAGCTCCCACCCGGGGGTTGAGCAGTACTTC. Translating it yields CASSHPGVEQYF.

This sequence joins TRBV25-1 and TRBJ2-7, with TRBD2 matching 7 bases. The CDR3 runs 14 residues. Germline V gene sequence: CDR1 MGHDK, CDR2 SYGVNS. With 2 bases clipped from V and 3 bases from J, the junction kept 4 bases outside the gene matches. CDR3 DNA: TGTGCCAGCAGTGAAGGGACTATGGGCTACGAGCAGTACTTC. This sequence encodes CASSEGTMGYEQYF.

This sequence joins TRBV9 and TRBJ2-5, with D perhaps matching TRBD1 (5 bases). CDR1 SGDLS and CDR2 YYNGEE come from the germline V gene. The V gene lost 0 bases and the J gene lost 5 bases, with 11 bases spanning the gap. This CDR3 contains 14 residues. CDR3 in amino acids: CASSVAAGYETQYF. In DNA, the CDR3 is TGTGCCAGCAGCGTAGCGGCAGGGTACGAGACCCAGTACTTC.

This clone occurred a few times. V is TRBV5-6 and J is TRBJ2-3, with TRBD2 identical over 12 bases. Germline CDR1 and CDR2: SGHDT and YYEEEE. Losses at the gene ends were 4 bases for V and 3 bases for J; bases not matched to a gene: 9. The CDR3 covers 17 residues. For the CDR3, the DNA is TGTGCCAGCAGCCTTGACGGACTAGCGGGGATGACAGATACGCAGTATTTT. Translating it yields CASSLDGLAGMTDTQYF.

This clone showed up just a few times. The chain uses TRBV7-9 and TRBJ1-2; D gene unclear. The germline V gene encodes CDR1 SEHNR and CDR2 FQNEAQ (reference sequence). Trimming pared 3 bases from V and 1 base from J, leaving 15 bases between. This CDR3 is built from 16 residues. The CDR3 is CASSFPSLGFNYGYTF. The CDR3 nucleotides read TGTGCCAGCAGCTTCCCATCCCTTGGGTTTAACTATGGCTACACCTTC.

The J gene is TRBJ1-1, the V gene TRBV4-3; D unresolved. The CDR3 runs to 15 residues. V was shortened by 4 bases and J by 4 bases, with 16 bases between the two germline ends. The V gene's germline CDR1 is LGHNA and CDR2 YSLEER. CDR3 region: CASSRLLGYGTEAFF. Written as DNA, the CDR3 is TGCGCCAGCAGCCGCCTATTAGGGTACGGCACTGAAGCTTTCTTT.

This sequence joins TRBV11-2 and TRBJ2-5, with D possibly matching TRBD1 (5 bases). Germline-derived CDR1 and CDR2 are SGHAT and FQNNGV. This CDR3 is 17 amino acids long. The V and J ends lost 2 bases and 4 bases respectively, with 20 bases between them. Here the CDR3 reads CASSLRGRAFLPETQYF. The CDR3, as DNA: TGTGCCAGCAGCTTAAGGGGTCGGGCCTTCCTTCCAGAGACCCAGTACTTC.

The rearrangement uses TRBV9 and TRBJ2-1, with D hard to call. Germline loops: CDR1 SGDLS, CDR2 YYNGEE. CDR3 length: 15 residues. The V end lost 4 bases, the J end lost 3 bases, and 14 bases lay between the germline ends. CDR3: CASSTRRTSYNEQFF. The DNA for the CDR3 is TGTGCCAGCAGCACCCGCCGAACGAGCTACAATGAGCAGTTCTTC. The variable domain in full, completed from reference TRBV9 and TRBJ2-1, reads DSGVTQTPKHLITATGQRVTLRCSPRSGDLSVYWYQQSLDQGLQFLIQYYNGEERAKGNILERFSAQQFPDLHSELNLSSLELGDSALYFCASSTRRTSYNEQFFGPGTRLTVL.

The V call is TRBV4-1, the J call TRBJ2-4, with D perhaps matching TRBD1 (6 bases). This CDR3 comprises 17 residues. The V end was cut by 2 bases, the J end by 6 bases, with 20 bases between. CDR1 MGHRA and CDR2 YSYEKL come from the germline V gene. The CDR3 coding sequence is TGCGCCAGCAGCCAAACTCCTGCAGCAGGGGTTGGAAACATTCAGTACTTC. Translated, it gives CASSQTPAAGVGNIQYF.

This clone has a handful of counts. The V and J genes are TRBV18 and TRBJ2-7; the D gene is possibly TRBD2 (7 bases). Trimming took 3 bases from V and 5 from J, leaving 17 bases between them. This CDR3 has 15 amino acids. CDR1 and CDR2 from the germline V gene are KGHSH and LQKENI. The CDR3 reads CASSPQLGGVNEQYF. The CDR3 DNA sequence: TGTGCCAGCTCACCCCAATTAGGGGGGGTGAACGAGCAGTACTTC.

This clone was counted between two and nine times. The genes are TRBV5-7 and TRBJ1-5, with D unclear. TRBV5-7 is treated as an ORF (open reading frame) with a function not yet certain. Trimming took off 0 bases at V and 6 bases at J, with 10 bases between the two ends. This CDR3 contains 14 residues. The CDR3 protein is CASSLGLVAQPQHF. The CDR3 DNA reads TGTGCCAGCAGCTTGGGGTTGGTAGCTCAGCCCCAGCATTTT.

The chain has TRBV5-4 and TRBJ1-1, with 7 bases identical to TRBD1. J gave up 1 base and V 5 bases, and 5 bases lay outside the gene matches. This CDR3 comprises 14 residues. In germline, CDR1 is SGHNT, CDR2 YYREEE (reference sequence). The CDR3 loop is CASRPGTANTEAFF. CDR3 in DNA: TGTGCCAGCAGACCCGGGACAGCGAACACTGAAGCTTTCTTT.

In DNA, the CDR3 is TGTGCCAGCAGCCGGGGGTTTTATGGAAACACCATATATTTT. Translated: CASSRGFYGNTIYF. The chain combines TRBV14 with TRBJ1-3; tentative D call: TRBD1 (5 bases). Germline-derived CDR1 and CDR2 are SGHDN and FVKESK. V lost 4 bases and J lost 3, with 10 bases in between. CDR3 length equals 14 residues.

J is TRBJ1-5 and V is TRBV15, with D tentatively TRBD1 (6 bases). The CDR3 loop spans 14 amino acids. Germline V lookup: CDR1 LNHNV, CDR2 YYDKDF (reference sequence). V lost 3 bases and J 3 bases, leaving 9 bases between the germline ends. CDR3 in amino acids: CATSSGQLNQPQHF. In DNA form, the CDR3 reads TGTGCCACCAGCAGCGGACAGCTCAATCAGCCCCAGCATTTT.

This clone was detected a few times. V and J are TRBV9 and TRBJ2-3, with 7 bases lining up with TRBD2. J lost 3 bases, V lost 0 bases, and 10 bases had no gene match. The CDR3 is 17 residues long. The germline V gene has CDR1 SGDLS and CDR2 YYNGEE. CDR3 bases: TGTGCCAGCAGCGTAGCGGTGGCAGGGCGGGGGACAGATACGCAGTATTTT. The encoded protein is CASSVAVAGRGTDTQYF.